A selection of T cell receptor beta chains follows, all from one sample in a study of blood T cell repertoires in COVID-19. Method: immunoSEQ multiplex PCR; TCRdb's copy keeps in-frame clones and lacks some. The sample contains approximately 63,000 clones, more than 80% of which appear only once. Sequencing was performed on peripheral blood. The source is a woman older than 75 with acute or convalescent COVID-19. Both conserved end residues are part of each CDR3. The D gene is left open where the match is weak. Only some rows state a clone size, as once, few, many or a class for expanded clones.

D gene: TRBD1; V gene: TRBV12-3/TRBV12-4; J gene: TRBJ2-5; clone size: -; CDR3 protein: CASQGQLQETQYF; CDR3 DNA: TGTGCCAGCCAGGGACAGCTTCAAGAGACCCAGTACTTC
D gene: -; V gene: TRBV10-3; J gene: TRBJ1-5; clone size: -; CDR3 protein: CAISESSDSQPQHF; CDR3 DNA: TGTGCCATCAGTGAGTCCTCGGACAGTCAGCCCCAGCATTTT
D gene: TRBD1; V gene: TRBV13; J gene: TRBJ1-4; clone size: -; CDR3 protein: CASSLAKQGLFF; CDR3 DNA: TGTGCCAGCAGCTTAGCAAAACAGGGGTTGTTTTTT
D gene: -; V gene: TRBV6-5; J gene: TRBJ1-5; clone size: once; CDR3 protein: CASSYSGDSNQPQHF; CDR3 DNA: TGTGCCAGCAGTTACTCCGGAGATAGCAATCAGCCCCAGCATTTT
D gene: TRBD2; V gene: TRBV9; J gene: TRBJ2-5; clone size: -; CDR3 protein: CASSAFGGDETQYF; CDR3 DNA: TGTGCCAGCAGCGCCTTCGGGGGGGATGAGACCCAGTACTTC
D gene: TRBD1; V gene: TRBV5-4; J gene: TRBJ1-1; clone size: -; CDR3 protein: CASSFPGGLTEAFF; CDR3 DNA: TGTGCCAGCAGCTTCCCAGGGGGCCTCACTGAAGCTTTCTTT
D gene: TRBD1; V gene: TRBV3-1/TRBV3-2; J gene: TRBJ1-6; clone size: -; CDR3 protein: CASSQEGTGNSPLHF; CDR3 DNA: TGTGCCAGCAGCCAAGAGGGGACAGGGAATTCACCCCTCCACTTT
D gene: TRBD2; V gene: TRBV7-3; J gene: TRBJ2-3; clone size: -; CDR3 protein: CASSKTLAGGSDTQYF; CDR3 DNA: TGTGCCAGCAGCAAAACCTTAGCGGGAGGTTCAGATACGCAGTATTTT
D gene: -; V gene: TRBV5-1; J gene: TRBJ1-5; clone size: -; CDR3 protein: CASSLPGRGQPQHF; CDR3 DNA: TGCGCCAGCAGCTTGCCAGGAAGGGGGCAGCCCCAGCATTTT
D gene: -; V gene: TRBV30; J gene: TRBJ2-7; clone size: -; CDR3 protein: CAWSLGAVAYEQYF; CDR3 DNA: TGTGCCTGGAGTCTGGGGGCGGTGGCCTACGAGCAGTACTTC
D gene: TRBD1; V gene: TRBV5-6; J gene: TRBJ2-3; clone size: -; CDR3 protein: CASSLVTGALTDTQYF; CDR3 DNA: TGTGCCAGCAGCTTAGTGACAGGGGCGTTAACAGATACGCAGTATTTT
D gene: -; V gene: TRBV7-9; J gene: TRBJ1-1; clone size: -; CDR3 protein: CATAGGAWKTEAFF; CDR3 DNA: TGTGCCACCGCCGGGGGGGCCTGGAAGACTGAAGCTTTCTTT
D gene: TRBD1; V gene: TRBV6-5; J gene: TRBJ2-7; clone size: once; CDR3 protein: CASIGTGRYEQYF; CDR3 DNA: TGTGCCAGCATTGGGACAGGGCGCTACGAGCAGTACTTC
D gene: -; V gene: TRBV11-1; J gene: TRBJ2-5; clone size: -; CDR3 protein: CASSPRTAQETQYF; CDR3 DNA: TGTGCCAGCAGCCCCCGGACAGCGCAAGAGACCCAGTACTTC
D gene: -; V gene: TRBV2; J gene: TRBJ1-2; clone size: -; CDR3 protein: CASSEGGLGYGYTF; CDR3 DNA: TGTGCCAGCAGCGAGGGGGGGCTCGGCTATGGCTACACCTTC
D gene: -; V gene: TRBV6-5; J gene: TRBJ2-7; clone size: -; CDR3 protein: CASRDYYADEQYF; CDR3 DNA: TGTGCCAGCAGGGACTACTATGCGGATGAGCAGTACTTC
D gene: -; V gene: TRBV9; J gene: TRBJ2-3; clone size: -; CDR3 protein: CASSPPRRSGSDTQYF; CDR3 DNA: TGTGCCAGCAGCCCCCCTAGGCGGAGCGGGTCGGATACGCAGTATTTT
D gene: TRBD2; V gene: TRBV9; J gene: TRBJ2-3; clone size: -; CDR3 protein: CASSVAGGQSDTQYF; CDR3 DNA: TGTGCCAGCAGCGTAGCGGGGGGGCAATCAGATACGCAGTATTTT
D gene: TRBD1; V gene: TRBV6-4; J gene: TRBJ1-2; clone size: once; CDR3 protein: CAIIDRDHGYTF; CDR3 DNA: TGTGCCATCATAGACAGGGATCATGGCTACACCTTC
D gene: TRBD2; V gene: TRBV19; J gene: TRBJ2-3; clone size: once; CDR3 protein: CASRGGLARGTDTQYF; CDR3 DNA: TGTGCCAGTAGGGGCGGACTAGCGCGAGGCACAGATACGCAGTATTTT
D gene: -; V gene: TRBV7-2; J gene: TRBJ1-5; clone size: -; CDR3 protein: CASRLPGLLNQPQHF; CDR3 DNA: TGTGCCAGCAGGCTTCCGGGACTGCTCAATCAGCCCCAGCATTTT
D gene: -; V gene: TRBV7-9; J gene: TRBJ2-7; clone size: -; CDR3 protein: CASTPRQFSSYEQYF; CDR3 DNA: TGTGCCAGCACTCCTAGACAGTTCTCCTCCTACGAGCAGTACTTC
D gene: TRBD1; V gene: TRBV20-1; J gene: TRBJ2-7; clone size: -; CDR3 protein: CSATGGGEQYF; CDR3 DNA: TGCAGTGCTACAGGGGGTGGTGAGCAGTACTTC
D gene: TRBD1; V gene: TRBV5-1; J gene: TRBJ1-2; clone size: few; CDR3 protein: CASRGGTGGRNYGYTF; CDR3 DNA: TGCGCCAGCCGGGGAGGGACAGGGGGCAGGAACTATGGCTACACCTTC
D gene: -; V gene: TRBV5-5; J gene: TRBJ2-4; clone size: -; CDR3 protein: CASSLQERVNIQYF; CDR3 DNA: TGTGCCAGCAGCTTACAGGAGAGAGTAAACATTCAGTACTTC
D gene: -; V gene: TRBV18; J gene: TRBJ2-2; clone size: few; CDR3 protein: CASSLTTENTGELFF; CDR3 DNA: TGTGCCAGCTCACTTACAACCGAGAACACCGGGGAGCTGTTTTTT
D gene: TRBD2; V gene: TRBV7-9; J gene: TRBJ2-5; clone size: once; CDR3 protein: CASSSGLAGLRQETQYF; CDR3 DNA: TGTGCCAGCAGCTCTGGACTAGCGGGACTAAGGCAAGAGACCCAGTACTTC
D gene: TRBD1; V gene: TRBV29-1; J gene: TRBJ2-7; clone size: -; CDR3 protein: CSGGDRAYEQYF; CDR3 DNA: TGCAGCGGGGGGGACAGGGCCTACGAGCAGTACTTC
D gene: TRBD1; V gene: TRBV5-8; J gene: TRBJ1-5; clone size: -; CDR3 protein: CASSWGRQGVQPQHF; CDR3 DNA: TGTGCCAGCAGCTGGGGACGACAGGGTGTACAGCCCCAGCATTTT
D gene: TRBD2; V gene: TRBV12-3/TRBV12-4; J gene: TRBJ2-3; clone size: -; CDR3 protein: CASSTGGNTQYF; CDR3 DNA: TGTGCCAGCAGCACGGGGGGAAATACGCAGTATTTT
D gene: -; V gene: TRBV19; J gene: TRBJ1-1; clone size: -; CDR3 protein: CASSTVLQGNTEAFF; CDR3 DNA: TGTGCCAGTAGTACGGTCTTACAGGGAAACACTGAAGCTTTCTTT
D gene: -; V gene: TRBV7-2; J gene: TRBJ1-3; clone size: -; CDR3 protein: CASSLGSSGNTIYF; CDR3 DNA: TGTGCCAGCAGCCTTGGGAGCTCTGGAAACACCATATATTTT
D gene: TRBD2; V gene: TRBV13; J gene: TRBJ2-1; clone size: -; CDR3 protein: CASSLGLSTSEYNEQFF; CDR3 DNA: TGTGCCAGCAGCTTAGGCCTGTCGACTAGCGAGTACAATGAGCAGTTCTTC
D gene: TRBD2; V gene: TRBV11-2; J gene: TRBJ2-3; clone size: -; CDR3 protein: CASSARTSGKNTDTQYF; CDR3 DNA: TGTGCCAGCAGCGCCAGGACTAGCGGGAAGAACACAGATACGCAGTATTTT
D gene: TRBD2; V gene: TRBV5-1; J gene: TRBJ2-2; clone size: -; CDR3 protein: CASSFVAGANTGELFF; CDR3 DNA: TGCGCCAGCAGCTTTGTGGCGGGAGCGAACACCGGGGAGCTGTTTTTT
D gene: TRBD1; V gene: TRBV29-1; J gene: TRBJ2-7; clone size: once; CDR3 protein: CSVRTGATYEQYF; CDR3 DNA: TGCAGCGTCAGGACAGGAGCAACCTACGAGCAGTACTTC
D gene: TRBD1; V gene: TRBV11-2; J gene: TRBJ2-5; clone size: -; CDR3 protein: CASSLGGQGEETQYF; CDR3 DNA: TGTGCCAGCAGCTTAGGGGGACAGGGGGAAGAGACCCAGTACTTC
D gene: -; V gene: TRBV12-3/TRBV12-4; J gene: TRBJ1-1; clone size: -; CDR3 protein: CASSLQEKTAFF; CDR3 DNA: TGTGCCAGCAGTTTACAAGAGAAAACGGCTTTCTTT
D gene: -; V gene: TRBV27; J gene: TRBJ1-6; clone size: -; CDR3 protein: CASSFSSVINSPLHF; CDR3 DNA: TGTGCCAGCAGTTTTAGCAGTGTCATTAATTCACCCCTCCACTTT
D gene: -; V gene: TRBV5-1; J gene: TRBJ1-5; clone size: -; CDR3 protein: CASSPLGEGSNQPQHF; CDR3 DNA: TGCGCCAGCAGCCCCCTAGGCGAGGGCAGCAATCAGCCCCAGCATTTT
D gene: -; V gene: TRBV19; J gene: TRBJ1-3; clone size: -; CDR3 protein: CASTEQGSGNTIYF; CDR3 DNA: TGTGCCAGTACCGAACAGGGATCTGGAAACACCATATATTTT
D gene: -; V gene: TRBV12-3/TRBV12-4; J gene: TRBJ1-2; clone size: few; CDR3 protein: CASSKLQEGGYTF; CDR3 DNA: TGTGCCAGCAGTAAATTACAGGAAGGTGGCTACACCTTC
D gene: TRBD1; V gene: TRBV4-2; J gene: TRBJ1-6; clone size: few; CDR3 protein: CASSRDRESPLHF; CDR3 DNA: TGTGCCAGCAGCCGGGACAGGGAGTCACCCCTCCACTTT
D gene: -; V gene: TRBV6-5; J gene: TRBJ2-1; clone size: -; CDR3 protein: CASREDWSPYNEQFF; CDR3 DNA: TGTGCCAGCAGAGAGGACTGGAGCCCCTACAATGAGCAGTTCTTC
D gene: -; V gene: TRBV7-8; J gene: TRBJ2-2; clone size: -; CDR3 protein: CASIEADNTGELFF; CDR3 DNA: TGTGCCAGCATTGAGGCGGATAACACCGGGGAGCTGTTTTTT
D gene: -; V gene: TRBV2; J gene: TRBJ2-2; clone size: -; CDR3 protein: CASNLRTENTGELFF; CDR3 DNA: TGTGCCAGCAATTTACGGACAGAGAACACCGGGGAGCTGTTTTTT
D gene: -; V gene: TRBV27; J gene: TRBJ2-7; clone size: -; CDR3 protein: CASREQGFPYEQYF; CDR3 DNA: TGTGCCAGCAGGGAACAGGGATTCCCCTACGAGCAGTACTTC
D gene: TRBD2; V gene: TRBV5-1; J gene: TRBJ2-5; clone size: -; CDR3 protein: CASRPTSGTETQYF; CDR3 DNA: TGCGCCAGCAGACCGACTAGCGGGACAGAGACCCAGTACTTC
D gene: TRBD1; V gene: TRBV29-1; J gene: TRBJ1-1; clone size: -; CDR3 protein: CSVGTGRGAFF; CDR3 DNA: TGCAGCGTGGGGACAGGCCGGGGAGCTTTCTTT
D gene: -; V gene: TRBV3-1/TRBV3-2; J gene: TRBJ2-7; clone size: -; CDR3 protein: CASSQDSDSDEQYF; CDR3 DNA: TGTGCCAGCAGCCAAGATTCGGACAGCGACGAGCAGTACTTC
D gene: -; V gene: TRBV6-5; J gene: TRBJ1-1; clone size: -; CDR3 protein: CASSPPQSEAFF; CDR3 DNA: TGTGCCAGCAGTCCCCCGCAGTCTGAAGCTTTCTTT
D gene: -; V gene: TRBV12-5; J gene: TRBJ1-1; clone size: -; CDR3 protein: CASGSLRADAFF; CDR3 DNA: TGTGCTAGTGGTTCCCTCCGAGCGGACGCTTTCTTT
D gene: -; V gene: TRBV6-5; J gene: TRBJ1-5; clone size: -; CDR3 protein: CASSTQGKQPQHF; CDR3 DNA: TGTGCCAGCAGTACTCAGGGAAAACAGCCCCAGCATTTT